Presented here are 27 T cell receptor beta chains from one specimen sequenced in a study of OX40 agonist ivuxolimab in advanced cancers. Only in-frame clones appear in the TCRdb table, and some are missing; sequencing was by immunoSEQ multiplex PCR. The sample includes around 68,000 clones, roughly 86% of them seen just once. This material consisted of CD4+ or CD8+ T cells sorted from blood, taken in a trial of the OX40 agonist ivuxolimab. All receptors come from an adult with an advanced solid tumor such as melanoma, head and neck, liver or kidney cancer.

The chain combines TRBV19 with TRBJ2-3; D is unresolved. V was pared by 6 bases and J by 1 base, with 11 bases between. Germline V gene data show CDR1 as LNHDA and CDR2 as SQIVND (reference sequence). The CDR3 is made up of 14 amino acids. CDR3 sequence: CASSGSRGTDTQYF. Here the CDR3 DNA reads TGTGCCAGTAGCGGCTCCCGGGGCACAGATACGCAGTATTTT.

The chain recombines TRBV5-1 with TRBJ1-5; TRBD1 might be the D (5 bases). With 3 bases removed from V and 1 base from J, the gap between germline ends came to 5 bases. The CDR3 loop spans 13 amino acids. Looked up from germline, CDR1 is SGHRS and CDR2 is YFSETQ. CDR3: CASSWDSNQPQHF. CDR3 DNA: TGCGCCAGCAGCTGGGACAGCAATCAGCCCCAGCATTTT.

J is TRBJ2-5 and V is TRBV6-6, with TRBD2 as a possible D gene (6 bases). The ends were cut back, 8 bases at V and 5 bases at J, with 18 bases in the middle. The CDR3 contains 14 residues. The germline gives CDR1 MNHNY, CDR2 SVGAGI (reference sequence). CDR3 DNA sequence: TGTGCCAGCGGGGGGACGTCCGGGCAGGAGACCCAGTACTTC. Translated: CASGGTSGQETQYF.

The chain joins TRBV10-3 to TRBJ2-5; the match to TRBD2 covers 7 bases. The CDR3 loop spans 14 amino acids. V gave up 7 bases and J gave up 5 bases; unmatched junction bases: 10. Looked up from germline, CDR1 is ENHRY and CDR2 is SYGVKD. The CDR3 protein is CAINRAGTTETQYF. The CDR3 DNA reads TGTGCCATCAACCGAGCGGGGACCACCGAGACCCAGTACTTC.

V gene TRBV6-6 combines with J gene TRBJ1-1; D might be TRBD1 (5 bases). The CDR3 loop spans 12 amino acids. CDR1 and CDR2 from the germline V gene are MNHNY and SVGAGI (reference sequence). Trimming removed 8 bases at V and 3 bases at J, with 10 bases between. The chain's CDR3 is CASRRGDTEAFF. The CDR3 bases are TGTGCCAGCCGGAGGGGTGACACTGAAGCTTTCTTT.

This clone came up once. The chain joins TRBV6-5 to TRBJ1-2; 8 nucleotides agree with TRBD1. This CDR3 is built from 14 residues. CDR1 is MNHEY, CDR2 SVGAGI, per germline. J gave up 7 bases and V 0 bases, and 4 bases lay outside the gene matches. CDR3 in DNA: TGTGCCAGCAGTTACTCGACAGGGGAGAGTGGCTACACCTTC. Translated: CASSYSTGESGYTF.

This chain links TRBV9 with TRBJ2-5; tentative D call: TRBD2 (6 bases). Germline CDR1 reads SGDLS; CDR2 reads YYNGEE. Deletions cut 4 bases from V and 2 bases from J, with 18 bases between. The CDR3 runs to 16 residues. In DNA, the CDR3 is TGTGCCAGCAGCCCCCCGGTTGGTAGCGGACAAGAGACCCAGTACTTC. Its protein product is CASSPPVGSGQETQYF.

The J gene is TRBJ1-2, the V gene TRBV5-1; unclear D gene. Germline values: CDR1 SGHRS, CDR2 YFSETQ. Trimming removed 1 base at V and 0 bases at J, with 10 bases between. The CDR3 runs 15 residues. The CDR3 protein is CASSLSWTANYGYTF. CDR3 nucleotides: TGCGCCAGCAGCTTGTCTTGGACGGCTAACTATGGCTACACCTTC.

This chain joins TRBV28 and TRBJ1-2; 8 bases agree with TRBD1. Germline loops: CDR1 MDHEN, CDR2 SYDVKM. Trimming took 4 bases from V and 4 from J; bases not matched to a gene: 8. The CDR3 has 15 residues. This CDR3 is CASSYRDRHTYGYTF. DNA of the CDR3: TGTGCCAGCAGTTATCGGGACAGGCATACCTATGGCTACACCTTC.

The V and J genes are TRBV6-5 and TRBJ2-5, with 8 positions matching TRBD1. The CDR3 has 14 amino acids. CDR1 is MNHEY, CDR2 SVGAGI, per germline. The junction had 6 bases not matched to a gene; V was cut back by 5 bases and J by 4 bases. CDR3 nucleotide sequence: TGTGCCAGCAGTCGCGATACAGGGGGAGAGACCCAGTACTTC. It yields the protein CASSRDTGGETQYF.

There are a few counts of this clone. V usage is TRBV6-5 and J usage is TRBJ2-1; D not certain. The CDR3 contains 14 residues. With 4 bases removed from V and 3 bases from J, the gap between germline ends came to 10 bases. Germline V gives CDR1 MNHEY, CDR2 SVGAGI. CDR3 bases: TGTGCCAGCAGTTCTCCCCGCTACTACAATGAGCAGTTCTTC. It yields the protein CASSSPRYYNEQFF.

In DNA form, the CDR3 reads TGTGCCAGCAGCTCCGGACTACAAGAGACCCAGTACTTC. Encoded protein: CASSSGLQETQYF. The chain joins TRBV7-8 to TRBJ2-5, with D possibly TRBD2 on 6 matching bases. In germline, CDR1 is SGHVS, CDR2 FQNEAQ. The CDR3 extends over 13 amino acids. V lost 4 bases to trimming and J lost 2 bases, with 8 bases between them.

The genes are TRBV4-1 and TRBJ2-6, with D tentatively TRBD2 (5 bases). The CDR3 spans 17 residues. CDR1 MGHRA and CDR2 YSYEKL come from the germline V gene. The ends were cut back, 0 bases at V and 4 bases at J, with 13 bases in the middle. Written as DNA, the CDR3 is TGCGCCAGCAGCCAAGATTACGAGGGTTCAGGGGCCAACGTCCTGACTTTC. Amino acids: CASSQDYEGSGANVLTF.

This chain joins TRBV28 and TRBJ1-5; D is ambiguous. Germline V gives CDR1 MDHEN, CDR2 SYDVKM. This CDR3 spans 15 amino acids. Trimming took 5 bases from V and 3 from J, leaving 14 bases between them. In DNA, the CDR3 is TGTGCCAGCAGTGGCGATAGGAGACTCAATCAGCCCCAGCATTTT. Encoded protein: CASSGDRRLNQPQHF.

The gene calls are TRBV5-4 and TRBJ2-1; 8 positions match TRBD2. CDR1 is SGHNT and CDR2 is YYREEE in the germline V gene (reference sequence). This CDR3 region has 15 residues. The V segment lost 0 bases and the J segment 5 bases; nucleotides outside the gene matches: 4. The CDR3 protein is CASSLAGGPNNEQFF. The CDR3 DNA follows: TGTGCCAGCAGCTTGGCGGGGGGGCCGAACAATGAGCAGTTCTTC.

The V and J genes are TRBV6-5 and TRBJ1-2, with D possibly TRBD1 on 6 matching bases. CDR1 is MNHEY and CDR2 is SVGAGI in the germline V gene. CDR3 length: 14 residues. The V and J ends lost 2 bases and 2 bases respectively, with 9 bases between them. The CDR3 DNA reads as TGTGCCAGCAGTTACACGGACAGAAACTATGGCTACACCTTC. Translated, it gives CASSYTDRNYGYTF.

The J gene is TRBJ1-5, the V gene TRBV4-2; D may be TRBD1 (5 bases). V was trimmed by 6 bases and J by 4 bases, leaving 16 bases between them. In germline, CDR1 is LGHNA, CDR2 YNFKEQ. CDR3 length: 15 residues. The CDR3 sequence is CASSQTGRGNQPQHF. Written as DNA, the CDR3 is TGTGCCAGCAGTCAAACGGGCCGGGGGAATCAGCCCCAGCATTTT.

This rearrangement joins TRBV6-1 to TRBJ2-2, with 7 bases identical to TRBD2. The CDR3 is 15 residues long. V was clipped by 5 bases and J by 5 bases; unmatched bases: 8. CDR1 and CDR2 (germline): MNHNS, SASEGT. The CDR3 loop reads CASSSGRGLTGELFF. CDR3 bases: TGTGCCAGCAGTTCGGGGAGGGGATTGACCGGGGAGCTGTTTTTT.

The chain recombines TRBV7-8 with TRBJ2-5; 13 nucleotides line up with TRBD2. The V segment lost 5 bases and the J segment 4 bases; nucleotides outside the gene matches: 7. This CDR3 has 16 amino acids. The V gene's germline CDR1 is SGHVS and CDR2 FQNEAQ. CDR3 nucleotide sequence: TGTGCCAGCAGCCCCGGGACTAGCGGGATAAGAGAGACCCAGTACTTC. Translated: CASSPGTSGIRETQYF.

V is TRBV11-2 and J is TRBJ2-3; 9 bases match TRBD2. With 0 bases clipped from V and 5 bases from J, the junction kept 15 bases outside the gene matches. The CDR3 has 19 residues. The germline gives CDR1 SGHAT, CDR2 FQNNGV. The CDR3 reads CASSLDPAGAGGPRDTQYF. The CDR3, as DNA: TGTGCCAGCAGCTTAGATCCCGCCGGGGCGGGGGGGCCAAGAGATACGCAGTATTTT.

The rearrangement joins TRBV7-8 to TRBJ1-1; no clear D gene. The germline V gene encodes CDR1 SGHVS and CDR2 FQNEAQ. V lost 4 bases and J 1 base, leaving 7 bases between the germline ends. The CDR3 is 13 amino acids. CDR3 nucleotide sequence: TGTGCCAGCAGCTCTCACTCGAACACTGAAGCTTTCTTT. Translated: CASSSHSNTEAFF.

The CDR3 region is CASRPPGLAAFEQFF. DNA for the CDR3: TGTGCCAGCCGCCCCCCGGGACTAGCGGCGTTTGAGCAGTTCTTC. The chain has TRBV7-2 and TRBJ2-1; 11 bases align to TRBD2. V gave up 8 bases and J gave up 9 bases; unmatched junction bases: 12. Germline CDR1 is SGHTA and CDR2 is FQGNSA. The CDR3 consists of 15 residues.

This clone was found once. The rearrangement uses TRBV6-1 and TRBJ2-5; D unclear. CDR1 is MNHNS, CDR2 SASEGT, per germline. Trimming pared 5 bases from V and 5 bases from J, leaving 6 bases between. The CDR3 is made up of 11 amino acids. CDR3 coding DNA: TGTGCCAGCAGTTTTGGGGAGACCCAGTACTTC. It codes for CASSFGETQYF.

CDR3 coding DNA: TGTGCCAGCAGGCCAGGGGGCCCAAGCTCCTACGAGCAGTACTTC. Encoded protein: CASRPGGPSSYEQYF. The rearrangement links TRBV6-6 to TRBJ2-7; 8 positions match TRBD1. Germline values: CDR1 MNHNY, CDR2 SVGAGI (reference sequence). The CDR3 totals 15 residues. After removal of 6 bases from V and 0 bases from J, the junction contained 7 bases not matched to a gene.

The chain is built from TRBV9 and TRBJ2-3; the D gene is possibly TRBD2 (6 bases). CDR1 is SGDLS, CDR2 YYNGEE, per germline. Trimming left V 0 bases short and J 3 bases short, with 17 bases between. CDR3 length equals 17 residues. CDR3 bases: TGTGCCAGCAGCGTAGGGTTGGGAGCTGGAGGGACAGATACGCAGTATTTT. Translation gives CASSVGLGAGGTDTQYF. Based on the CDR3 plus reference TRBV9 and TRBJ2-3, the full variable domain is DSGVTQTPKHLITATGQRVTLRCSPRSGDLSVYWYQQSLDQGLQFLIQYYNGEERAKGNILERFSAQQFPDLHSELNLSSLELGDSALYFCASSVGLGAGGTDTQYFGPGTRLTVL.

The chain is built from TRBV18 and TRBJ2-7; D perhaps matches TRBD2 (5 bases). CDR3 length equals 13 residues. Trimming cost V 2 bases and J 1 base, with 6 bases left between them. CDR1 and CDR2 (germline): KGHSH, LQKENI. The CDR3 region has the DNA TGTGCCAGCTCACCAGCGGGTTCCTACGAGCAGTACTTC. It translates to CASSPAGSYEQYF.

This sequence joins TRBV9 and TRBJ1-6, with 7 bases fitting TRBD1. Trimming removed 4 bases from V and 6 bases from J; junction bases left unmatched: 7. Germline V gene data show CDR1 as SGDLS and CDR2 as YYNGEE. CDR3 length: 15 residues. CDR3: CASSRDRTFNSPLHF. The DNA for the CDR3 is TGTGCCAGCAGCAGGGACAGAACCTTTAATTCACCCCTCCACTTT.